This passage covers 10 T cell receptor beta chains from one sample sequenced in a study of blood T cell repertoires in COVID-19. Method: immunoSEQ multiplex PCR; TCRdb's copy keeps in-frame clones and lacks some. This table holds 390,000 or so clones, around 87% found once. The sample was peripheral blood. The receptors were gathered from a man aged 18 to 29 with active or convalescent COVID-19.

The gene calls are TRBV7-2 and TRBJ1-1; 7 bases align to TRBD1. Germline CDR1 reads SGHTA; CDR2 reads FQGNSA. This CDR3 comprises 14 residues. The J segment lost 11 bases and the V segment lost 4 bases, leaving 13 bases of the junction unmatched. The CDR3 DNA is TGTGCCAGCAGCTCGGGTCCACAGGGGCCGCGGGCTTTCTTT. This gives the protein CASSSGPQGPRAFF.

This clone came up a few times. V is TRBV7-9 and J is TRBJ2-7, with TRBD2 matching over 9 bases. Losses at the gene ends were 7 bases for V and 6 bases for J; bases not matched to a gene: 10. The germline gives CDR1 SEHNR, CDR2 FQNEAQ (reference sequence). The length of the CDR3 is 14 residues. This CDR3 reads CASTALLAGGEQYF. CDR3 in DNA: TGTGCCAGCACCGCCCTACTAGCGGGCGGCGAGCAGTACTTC.

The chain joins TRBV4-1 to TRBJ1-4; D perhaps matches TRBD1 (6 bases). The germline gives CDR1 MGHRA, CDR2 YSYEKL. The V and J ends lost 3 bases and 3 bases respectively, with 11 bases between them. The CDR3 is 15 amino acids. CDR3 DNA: TGCGCCAGCAGCCAGGTGGACAGACCTAATGAAAAACTGTTTTTT. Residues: CASSQVDRPNEKLFF.

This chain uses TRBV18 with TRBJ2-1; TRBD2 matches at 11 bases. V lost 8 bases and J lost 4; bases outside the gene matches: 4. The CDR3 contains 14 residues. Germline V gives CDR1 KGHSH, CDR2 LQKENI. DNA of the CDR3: TGTGCCAGCCATAGCGGGGGGGATTACAATGAGCAGTTCTTC. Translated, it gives CASHSGGDYNEQFF.

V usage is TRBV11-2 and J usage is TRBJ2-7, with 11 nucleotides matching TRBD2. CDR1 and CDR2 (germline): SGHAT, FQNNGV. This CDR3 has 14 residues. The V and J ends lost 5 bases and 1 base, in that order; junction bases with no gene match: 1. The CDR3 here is CASSRLAGSYEQYF. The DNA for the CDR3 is TGTGCCAGCAGCCGACTAGCGGGGTCCTACGAGCAGTACTTC. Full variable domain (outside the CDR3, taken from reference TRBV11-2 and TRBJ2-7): EAGVAQSPRYKIIEKRQSVAFWCNPISGHATLYWYQQILGQGPKLLIQFQNNGVVDDSQLPKDRFSAERLKGVDSTLKIQPAKLEDSAVYLCASSRLAGSYEQYFGPGTRLTVT.

The CDR3 reads CASMGGSEGSPLHF. CDR3 DNA sequence: TGTGCCAGTATGGGGGGGAGCGAAGGTTCACCCCTCCACTTT. The chain uses TRBV19 and TRBJ1-6; the D gene is possibly TRBD1 (5 bases). CDR1 is LNHDA, CDR2 SQIVND, per germline (reference sequence). V was cut by 7 bases and J by 9 bases, with 16 bases left in between. The CDR3 totals 14 residues.

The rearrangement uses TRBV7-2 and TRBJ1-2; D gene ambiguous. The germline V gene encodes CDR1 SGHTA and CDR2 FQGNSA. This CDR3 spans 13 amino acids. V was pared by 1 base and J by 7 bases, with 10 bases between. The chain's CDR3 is CASSLGSSGGYTF. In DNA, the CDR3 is TGTGCCAGCAGCTTAGGGTCGAGTGGTGGCTACACCTTC. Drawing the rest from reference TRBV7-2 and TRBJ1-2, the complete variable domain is GAGVSQSPSNKVTEKGKDVELRCDPISGHTALYWYRQSLGQGLEFLIYFQGNSAPDKSGLPSDRFSAERTGGSVSTLTIQRTQQEDSAVYLCASSLGSSGGYTFGSGTRLTVV.

This chain's CDR3 is CASISNQGQKLSNTEAFF. As DNA, the CDR3 is TGTGCCAGTATTTCTAATCAGGGACAGAAATTATCGAACACTGAAGCTTTCTTT. The chain recombines TRBV19 with TRBJ1-1; 7 nucleotides align to TRBD1. CDR1 and CDR2 from the germline V gene are LNHDA and SQIVND (reference sequence). V shed 7 bases and J 1 base; nucleotides not matched to a gene: 18. This CDR3 region has 18 residues. The full variable domain, in which reference TRBV19 and TRBJ1-1 provide the parts outside the CDR3, is DGGITQSPKYLFRKEGQNVTLSCEQNLNHDAMYWYRQDPGQGLRLIYYSQIVNDFQKGDIAEGYSVSREKKESFPLTVTSAQKNPTAFYLCASISNQGQKLSNTEAFFGQGTRLTVV.

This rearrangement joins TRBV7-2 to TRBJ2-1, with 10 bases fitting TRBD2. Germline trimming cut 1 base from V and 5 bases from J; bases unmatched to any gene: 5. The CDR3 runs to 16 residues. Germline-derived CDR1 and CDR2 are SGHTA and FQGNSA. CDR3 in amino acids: CASSLVGTSVNNEQFF. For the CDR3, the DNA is TGTGCCAGCAGCTTAGTTGGGACTAGCGTTAACAATGAGCAGTTCTTC.

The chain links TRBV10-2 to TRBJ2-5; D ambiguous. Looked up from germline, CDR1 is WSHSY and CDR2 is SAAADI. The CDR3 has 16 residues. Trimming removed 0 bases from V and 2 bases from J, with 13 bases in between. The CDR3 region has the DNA TGCGCCAGCAGTGAGTCGACTTTTCCGGAACAAGAGACCCAGTACTTC. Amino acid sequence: CASSESTFPEQETQYF.